This passage covers 6 T cell receptor beta chains from one sample sequenced in a study of CD8 T cells in ankylosing spondylitis (dated by TCRdb to 2015 to 2018). Library preparation was by 5' RACE. TCRdb lists the instrument as Illumina HiSeq 2500. The public reads were run again by TCRdb, first through fastp at Q25 and then through MiXCR, and only productive beta chains were kept. For every CDR3 protein sequence, its rows merge into one entry that carries the most common genes and DNA. This sample holds 250,000 or so distinct CDR3 sequences; over 15% were observed only once. Clones ranked in the top ten supply approximately 33% of the sample. The sequenced sample consisted of blood, either unsorted or a sorted T cell fraction (not recorded which). The receptor source for this set is a male donor with ankylosing spondylitis or in good health (not recorded which).

This clonotype has more than one count but fewer than ten. The V and J genes are TRBV29-1 and TRBJ2-1, with D possibly being TRBD2 (5 bases). The CDR3 is 13 residues long. Germline CDR1 reads SQVTM; CDR2 reads ANQGSEA. V was cut by 7 bases and J by 5 bases, with 15 bases left in between. The chain's CDR3 is CSAVGGSDNEQFF. CDR3 bases: TGCAGCGCCGTCGGAGGTTCCGACAATGAGCAGTTCTTC.

The chain carries TRBV4-3 and TRBJ2-1; 8 bases match TRBD2. Trimming cost V 0 bases and J 6 bases; bases outside gene matches: 1. From germline, CDR1 is LGHNA and CDR2 YSLEER. There are 14 residues in the CDR3. The CDR3 DNA reads as TGCGCCAGCAGCCAAGATCGGGGGGGCAATGAGCAGTTCTTC. Amino acids: CASSQDRGGNEQFF.

On this clonotype itself: Being one base from a much bigger clone, this may be a read error. The J gene is TRBJ2-1, the V gene TRBV6-2 or TRBV6-3; TRBD2 agrees at 15 bases. V lost 1 base and J lost 2; bases outside the gene matches: 12. The CDR3 has 21 amino acids. From germline, CDR1 is MNHEY and CDR2 SVGEGT. The CDR3 here is CASSYLGLAGGSGSTYNEQFF. The DNA for the CDR3 is TGTGCCAGCAGTTACTTAGGACTAGCGGGAGGGTCGGGCAGCACCTACAATGAGCAGTTCTTC.

This clonotype was seen only a few times. This chain connects TRBV2 to TRBJ2-1, with D uncertain. The germline gives CDR1 SNHLY, CDR2 FYNNEI. The CDR3 runs to 12 residues. Trimming cost V 8 bases and J 3 bases, with 8 bases left between them. DNA for the CDR3: TGTGCCAGCGTCCCCGGCTACAATGAGCAGTTCTTC. Protein: CASVPGYNEQFF.

This clonotype has a handful of counts. The chain couples TRBV5-1 to TRBJ2-2; unclear D gene. Germline values: CDR1 SGHRS, CDR2 YFSETQ. The CDR3 length is 13 residues. V was pared by 1 base and J by 7 bases, with 8 bases between. The CDR3 DNA is TGCGCCAGCAGCTTGCCTCTTATCGGGGAGCTGTTTTTT. It encodes CASSLPLIGELFF.

This chain links TRBV24-1 with TRBJ2-3; 7 bases fit TRBD1. The CDR3 sequence is 14 residues long. V lost 5 bases to trimming and J lost 6 bases; unmatched junction nucleotides: 7. The germline V gene has CDR1 KGHDR and CDR2 SFDVKD. Here the CDR3 DNA reads TGTGCCACCAGTGTCCAGGGGGATTCGGATACGCAGTATTTT. Translating gives CATSVQGDSDTQYF.